This TCR beta chain was documented in a study of blood T cell repertoires in COVID-19. Study in general: Researchers got acute and convalescent COVID-19 samples from the United States, Italy and Spain. The cDNA or gDNA used as material had been derived from T cells, B-cell-depleted T cells, or PBMCs.

CDR3 length equals 13 residues. Germline loops: CDR1 SNHLY, CDR2 FYNNEI. Trimming removed 4 bases at V and 4 bases at J, with 8 bases between. As originally analysed: Amplification with reference gene primers provided the estimates of nucleated cell counts. Some clones are missing from TCRdb's copy, which holds only in-frame ones; the method was immunoSEQ multiplex PCR. V and J calls and clone size follow that table, whereas D and trimming were derived from the DNA. The top ten hold roughly 1.6% of the sample, which has approximately 150,000 clones, about nine tenths seen once. The source of this sequence is a human donor in a cohort sampled during active COVID-19. This chain links TRBV2 with TRBJ1-5; possibly TRBD1 for D (6 bases). What was sequenced was peripheral blood. CDR3 protein: CASSVQGNQPQHF. In DNA form, the CDR3 reads TGTGCCAGCAGTGTACAGGGAAATCAGCCCCAGCATTTT.